This T cell receptor (beta chain) was observed in a study of cytomegalovirus exposure and HLA in healthy donors. V gave up 4 bases and J gave up 0 bases; unmatched junction bases: 5. The germline gives CDR1 SQVTM, CDR2 ANQGSEA. CDR3 length equals 16 residues. Primers included in the PCR were 60 Vbeta and 13 Jbeta primers. Profiling relied on immunoSEQ multiplex PCR, and the TCRdb table lists in-frame clones only, not all of them. The data show about 200,000 clones, roughly 83% seen once. This chain joins TRBV29-1 and TRBJ2-1; 11 nucleotides agree with TRBD2. Sequencing was done on a sample of PBMCs. This receptor was obtained from a boy between 2 and 10 years old in good health and CMV-seronegative. CDR3 residues: CSVVGLADSSYNEQFF. CDR3 DNA sequence: TGCAGCGTTGTGGGACTAGCGGACAGCTCCTACAATGAGCAGTTCTTC.